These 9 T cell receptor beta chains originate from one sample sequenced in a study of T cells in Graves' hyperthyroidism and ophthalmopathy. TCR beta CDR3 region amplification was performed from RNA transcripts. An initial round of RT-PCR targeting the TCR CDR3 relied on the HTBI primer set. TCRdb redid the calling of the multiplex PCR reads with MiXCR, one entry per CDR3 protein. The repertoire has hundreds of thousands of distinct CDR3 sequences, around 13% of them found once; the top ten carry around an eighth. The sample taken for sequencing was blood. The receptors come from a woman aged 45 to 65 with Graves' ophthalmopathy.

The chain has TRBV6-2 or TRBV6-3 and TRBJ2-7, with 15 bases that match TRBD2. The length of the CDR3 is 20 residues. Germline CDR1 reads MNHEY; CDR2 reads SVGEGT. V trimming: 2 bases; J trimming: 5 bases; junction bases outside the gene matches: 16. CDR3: CASSYRPGTSGRFGNHEQYF. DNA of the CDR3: TGTGCCAGCAGTTACCGACCCGGGACTAGCGGGAGGTTCGGAAACCACGAGCAGTACTTC.

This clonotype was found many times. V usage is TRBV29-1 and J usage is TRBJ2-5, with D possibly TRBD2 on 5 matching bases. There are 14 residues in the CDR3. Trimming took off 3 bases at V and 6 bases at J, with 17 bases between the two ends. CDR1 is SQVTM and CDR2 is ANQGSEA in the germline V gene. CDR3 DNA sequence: TGCAGCGTTGAGGTCTCGGGAAAGGTCCAGACCCAGTACTTC. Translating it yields CSVEVSGKVQTQYF. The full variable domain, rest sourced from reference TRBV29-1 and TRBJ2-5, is SAVISQKPSRDICQRGTSLTIQCQVDSQVTMMFWYRQQPGQSLTLIATANQGSEATYESGFVIDKFPISRPNLTFSTLTVSNMSPEDSSIYLCSVEVSGKVQTQYFGPGTRLLVL.

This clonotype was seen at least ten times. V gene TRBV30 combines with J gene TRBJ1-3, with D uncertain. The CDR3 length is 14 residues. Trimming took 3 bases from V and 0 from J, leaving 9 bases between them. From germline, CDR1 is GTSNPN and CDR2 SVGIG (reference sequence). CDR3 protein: CAWRTSRSGNTIYF. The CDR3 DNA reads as TGTGCCTGGAGGACCTCCCGCTCTGGAAACACCATATATTTT.

The chain's CDR3 is CASSVEASGSTDTQYF. The CDR3 DNA reads as TGTGCCAGCAGCGTAGAGGCTAGCGGGAGTACAGATACGCAGTATTTT. The genes are TRBV9 and TRBJ2-3; 10 nucleotides agree with TRBD2. V gave up 0 bases and J gave up 3 bases; unmatched junction bases: 4. Germline CDR1 SGDLS, CDR2 YYNGEE. CDR3 size: 16 residues.

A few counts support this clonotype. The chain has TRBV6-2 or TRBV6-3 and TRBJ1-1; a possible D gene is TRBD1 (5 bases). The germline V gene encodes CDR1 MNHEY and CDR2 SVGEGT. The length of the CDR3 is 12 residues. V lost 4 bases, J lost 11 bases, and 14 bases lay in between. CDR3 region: CASSSTELRAFF. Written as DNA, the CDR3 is TGTGCCAGCAGTTCGACAGAGCTGAGGGCTTTCTTT.

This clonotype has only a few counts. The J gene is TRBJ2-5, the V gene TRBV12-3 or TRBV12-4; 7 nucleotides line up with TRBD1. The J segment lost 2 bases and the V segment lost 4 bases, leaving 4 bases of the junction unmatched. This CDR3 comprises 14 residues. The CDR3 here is CASSWGTVQETQYF. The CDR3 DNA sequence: TGTGCCAGCAGTTGGGGGACAGTTCAAGAGACCCAGTACTTC.

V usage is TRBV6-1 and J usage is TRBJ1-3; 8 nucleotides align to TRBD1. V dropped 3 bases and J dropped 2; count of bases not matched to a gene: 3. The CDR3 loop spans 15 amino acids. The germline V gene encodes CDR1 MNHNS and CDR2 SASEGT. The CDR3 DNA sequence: TGTGCCAGCAGTGAGGTGACAGGGGCTGGAAACACCATATATTTT. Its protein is CASSEVTGAGNTIYF.

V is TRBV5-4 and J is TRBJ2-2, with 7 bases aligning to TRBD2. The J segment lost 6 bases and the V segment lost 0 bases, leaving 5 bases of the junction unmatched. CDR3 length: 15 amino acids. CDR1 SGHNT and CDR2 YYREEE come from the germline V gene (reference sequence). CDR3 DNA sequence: TGTGCCAGCAGCTTGGGTCGCACTAGCGCCGGGGAGCTGTTTTTT. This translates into CASSLGRTSAGELFF.

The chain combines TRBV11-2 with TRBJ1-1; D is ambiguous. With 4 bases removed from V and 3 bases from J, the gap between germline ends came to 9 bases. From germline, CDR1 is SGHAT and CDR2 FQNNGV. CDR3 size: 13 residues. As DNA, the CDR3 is TGTGCCAGCAGCTCAACACACTACACTGAAGCTTTCTTT. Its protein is CASSSTHYTEAFF.